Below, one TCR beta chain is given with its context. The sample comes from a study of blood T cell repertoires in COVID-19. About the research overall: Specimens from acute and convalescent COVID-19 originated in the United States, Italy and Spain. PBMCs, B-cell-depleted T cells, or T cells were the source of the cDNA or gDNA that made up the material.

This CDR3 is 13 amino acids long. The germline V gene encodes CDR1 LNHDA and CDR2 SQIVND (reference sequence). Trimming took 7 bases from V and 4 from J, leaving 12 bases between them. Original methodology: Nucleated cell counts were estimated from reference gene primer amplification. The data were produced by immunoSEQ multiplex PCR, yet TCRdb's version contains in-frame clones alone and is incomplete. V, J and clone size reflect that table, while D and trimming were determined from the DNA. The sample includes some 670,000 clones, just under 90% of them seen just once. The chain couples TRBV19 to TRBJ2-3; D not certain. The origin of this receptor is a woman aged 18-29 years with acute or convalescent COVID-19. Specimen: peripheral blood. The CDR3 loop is CASKLQLSDTQYF. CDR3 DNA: TGTGCCAGTAAGCTACAGTTATCAGATACGCAGTATTTT.